The 8 T cell receptor beta chains presented below share a single source sample, sequenced in a study of cytomegalovirus exposure and HLA in healthy donors. The PCR contained 60 Vbeta and 13 Jbeta primers. Here immunoSEQ multiplex PCR was the method, and the copy in TCRdb shows in-frame clones only, minus some. The table records roughly 99,000 clones, roughly 72% of them present only once. Sequencing was carried out using PBMCs. Receptors originate from a man in his thirties or forties in good health and CMV-seronegative.

This clone is a singleton in its sample. The DNA of the CDR3 is TGTGCCAGCAGCTTATCTAGCGGGAGGGGCTACAATGAGCAGTTCTTC. Translated: CASSLSSGRGYNEQFF. The chain combines TRBV5-4 with TRBJ2-1; 12 bases line up with TRBD2. The CDR3 sequence is 16 residues long. The V and J ends lost 2 bases and 3 bases, in that order; junction bases with no gene match: 3. CDR1 SGHNT and CDR2 YYREEE come from the germline V gene (reference sequence).

The chain recombines TRBV5-1 with TRBJ2-5; perhaps TRBD2 as D (6 bases). The CDR3 sequence is 15 residues long. V lost 4 bases and J 5 bases, leaving 18 bases between the germline ends. Germline CDR1 SGHRS, CDR2 YFSETQ. CDR3 DNA: TGCGCCAGCAGCGCCGGAGGGGAGGAGAGGGAGACCCAGTACTTC. As protein: CASSAGGEERETQYF. The full variable domain, completed using reference TRBV5-1 and TRBJ2-5, is KAGVTQTPRYLIKTRGQQVTLSCSPISGHRSVSWYQQTPGQGLQFLFEYFSETQRNKGNFPGRFSGRQFSNSRSEMNVSTLELGDSALYLCASSAGGEERETQYFGPGTRLLVL.

The chain joins TRBV29-1 to TRBJ2-7; 7 nucleotides agree with TRBD2. Per the germline V gene, CDR1 is SQVTM and CDR2 is ANQGSEA. Germline trimming cut 6 bases from V and 5 bases from J; bases unmatched to any gene: 13. The CDR3 contains 14 residues. As DNA, the CDR3 is TGCAGCGTCCTTAACACTCGGGGAGGGAACGAGCAGTACTTC. Translation: CSVLNTRGGNEQYF.

The V gene is TRBV28, the J gene TRBJ2-7; 10 nucleotides line up with TRBD1. Trimming at V came to 4 bases and at J to 3 bases, leaving 6 bases not matched to a gene. This CDR3 is 15 amino acids long. Germline-derived CDR1 and CDR2 are MDHEN and SYDVKM. The DNA of the CDR3 is TGTGCCAGCAGTTCGTGGACAGGGGGGGTCTACGAGCAGTACTTC. Protein: CASSSWTGGVYEQYF.

The CDR3, as DNA: TGTGCCATCAGTGAGCTAGACAATGAGCAGTTCTTC. The encoded protein is CAISELDNEQFF. The chain recombines TRBV10-3 with TRBJ2-1; no clear D gene. Germline loops: CDR1 ENHRY, CDR2 SYGVKD. This CDR3 contains 12 residues. V lost 2 bases and J lost 5, with 4 bases in between.

This clone appeared once. This rearrangement joins TRBV6-1 to TRBJ1-4, with TRBD1 matching 7 bases. V gave up 1 base and J gave up 2 bases; unmatched junction bases: 1. The CDR3 consists of 15 residues. Germline V gives CDR1 MNHNS, CDR2 SASEGT. The CDR3 nucleotides read TGTGCCAGCAGTGAAGTCAGGGGGACTAATGAAAAACTGTTTTTT. Amino acid sequence: CASSEVRGTNEKLFF.

This sequence joins TRBV6-1 and TRBJ1-3; TRBD1 is a possible D gene (5 bases). Germline V CDR1 and CDR2: MNHNS, SASEGT. The ends were cut back, 2 bases at V and 1 base at J, with 12 bases in the middle. This CDR3 has 16 amino acids. This chain's CDR3 is CASSELTQASGNTIYF. The CDR3 DNA sequence: TGTGCCAGCAGTGAACTGACACAGGCTTCTGGAAACACCATATATTTT.

This chain connects TRBV7-3 to TRBJ2-5, with 9 bases fitting TRBD2. Trimming removed 5 bases from V and 5 bases from J; junction bases left unmatched: 3. The germline gives CDR1 SGHTA, CDR2 FQGTGA. This CDR3 is built from 13 residues. The CDR3 DNA reads TGTGCCAGCAGCGGAGGGACTAGCGAGACCCAGTACTTC. This codes for CASSGGTSETQYF.